The clone carrying this T cell receptor (beta chain) was detected ten times or more. Its target is not known. The data originate from a study of identical twins. Whole-study findings and limits: Fewer insertions marked abundant cord blood beta clonotypes; young adult naive trended weakly, memory not at all. Monozygotic twins shared more out-of-frame TCR alpha than recombination models predicted.

With no exceptions, donors were healthy Caucasians. CDR1 and CDR2 from the germline V gene are SGHTA and FQGNSA. CDR3 length: 13 amino acids. Trimming cost V 1 base and J 5 bases, with 9 bases left between them. TCRdb analysed the 5' RACE reads with MiXCR anew, one entry per CDR3 protein. The data show 550,000 to 700,000 distinct CDR3 sequences, around a tenth seen once. The same data also went into a second study, on yellow fever vaccine responses in identical twins.

The sample comprised PBMCs. The chain is built from TRBV7-2 and TRBJ2-7; D gene uncertain. This receptor was identified in a woman under 30 in good health. Written as DNA, the CDR3 is TGTGCCAGCAGCTTAGGGATTCCCCACGAGCAGTACTTC. It encodes CASSLGIPHEQYF.